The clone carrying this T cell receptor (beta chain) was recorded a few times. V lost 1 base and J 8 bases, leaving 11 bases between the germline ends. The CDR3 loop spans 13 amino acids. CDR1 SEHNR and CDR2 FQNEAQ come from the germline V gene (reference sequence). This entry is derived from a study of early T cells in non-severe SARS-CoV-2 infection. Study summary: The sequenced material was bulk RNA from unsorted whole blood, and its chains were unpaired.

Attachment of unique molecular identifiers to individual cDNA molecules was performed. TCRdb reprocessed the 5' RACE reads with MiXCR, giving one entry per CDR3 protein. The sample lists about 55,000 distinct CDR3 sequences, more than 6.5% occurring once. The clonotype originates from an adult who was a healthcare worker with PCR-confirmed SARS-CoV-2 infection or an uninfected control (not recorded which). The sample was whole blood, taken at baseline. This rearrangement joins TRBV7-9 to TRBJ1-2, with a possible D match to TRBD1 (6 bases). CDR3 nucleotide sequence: TGTGCCAGCAGCTTAGACCCGGGGGCCGGCTACACCTTC. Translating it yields CASSLDPGAGYTF.